This entry features one T cell receptor (beta chain) sequence. This record belongs to a study of blood T cell repertoires in COVID-19. CDR3 length: 13 amino acids. The V end was cut by 5 bases, the J end by 2 bases, with 10 bases between. Germline V lookup: CDR1 SQVTM, CDR2 ANQGSEA. Original data processing: Nucleated cell counts were estimated from reference gene primer amplification. The method was immunoSEQ multiplex PCR; TCRdb's version includes in-frame clones alone and lacks a portion of them. D and trimming were read from the DNA, whereas the V and J calls and clone size are those reported in that table. This table has 250,000 to 350,000 clones, 80% to 95% appearing once.

Sequencing input: peripheral blood. This chain connects TRBV29-1 to TRBJ1-3, with D unclear. The receptor was derived from a woman in her twenties or thirties with COVID-19, enrolled during active disease. CDR3 loop: CSVSETTGNTIYF. The CDR3, as DNA: TGCAGCGTTTCAGAGACTACTGGAAACACCATATATTTT.